This TCR beta chain was recorded in a study of response to subunit inactivated influenza vaccine. TCRdb itself ran the RT-PCR reads through MiXCR, one entry per CDR3 protein. The sample lists under 850,000 distinct CDR3 sequences, roughly 20% occurring once. The CDR3 is made up of 15 amino acids. Losses at the gene ends were 1 base for V and 6 bases for J; bases not matched to a gene: 6. CDR1 and CDR2 (germline): SNHLY, FYNNEI. This clonotype was observed a handful of times. The chain employs TRBV2 and TRBJ2-3, with 8 bases fitting TRBD2. Sequenced here: PBMCs from blood, sampled 4 to 6 days after vaccination. The sequence was obtained from a man aged 45-65 years who received an inactivated influenza vaccine. The DNA of the CDR3 is TGTGCCAGCAGTGAAGAGGTAGCGGGGATGGATACGCAGTATTTT. Protein product: CASSEEVAGMDTQYF.